The clone carrying this T cell receptor (beta chain) showed up many times. These data are taken from a study of T cells in Graves' hyperthyroidism and ophthalmopathy. Amplified TCR beta CDR3 regions derived from RNA transcripts. First-round RT-PCR with HTBI primers amplified the TCR CDR3 region. TCRdb processed the multiplex PCR reads anew with MiXCR; each CDR3 protein has one entry. The table shows hundreds of thousands of distinct CDR3 sequences, with 15% occurring only once. The CDR3 runs to 17 residues. The germline CDR1 and CDR2 sequences are SGHAT and FQNNGV. Unmatched junction bases numbered 11, after V lost 1 base and J lost 5 bases. Lactation, pregnancy, other autoimmune disease or uncontrolled infection led to exclusion of patients. PBMCs were sourced from roughly 9.7 ml fresh peripheral blood.

The sample consisted of blood. The chain recombines TRBV11-2 with TRBJ2-7; 10 bases fit TRBD2. This TCR came from a woman under 40 with Graves' hyperthyroidism. The CDR3 region is CASSLVTSSGSYHEQYF. The CDR3 nucleotides are TGTGCCAGCAGCTTAGTTACGTCTAGCGGGAGTTACCACGAGCAGTACTTC. Variable domain in full (rest from reference TRBV11-2 and TRBJ2-7): EAGVAQSPRYKIIEKRQSVAFWCNPISGHATLYWYQQILGQGPKLLIQFQNNGVVDDSQLPKDRFSAERLKGVDSTLKIQPAKLEDSAVYLCASSLVTSSGSYHEQYFGPGTRLTVT.